Sequencing of this T cell receptor beta chain was carried out in a study of T cell changes during pregnancy in multiple sclerosis. This CDR3 is 14 amino acids long. The V gene's germline CDR1 is SGHRS and CDR2 YFSETQ. Trimming shortened V by 5 bases and J by 6 bases, and 12 bases separated the two germline ends. Sequenced by immunoSEQ multiplex PCR; TCRdb stores in-frame clones only, minus some. This table has about 57,000 clones, under 95% appearing once. This receptor was taken from a female donor in good health, enrolled as a control in a pregnancy study. This material consisted of peripheral blood, taken after pregnancy. The rearrangement links TRBV5-1 to TRBJ1-6; the D gene is possibly TRBD1 (5 bases). CDR3 nucleotide sequence: TGCGCCAGCAGTCCAGCAGGGTCTAATTCACCCCTCCACTTT. Its translation is CASSPAGSNSPLHF.